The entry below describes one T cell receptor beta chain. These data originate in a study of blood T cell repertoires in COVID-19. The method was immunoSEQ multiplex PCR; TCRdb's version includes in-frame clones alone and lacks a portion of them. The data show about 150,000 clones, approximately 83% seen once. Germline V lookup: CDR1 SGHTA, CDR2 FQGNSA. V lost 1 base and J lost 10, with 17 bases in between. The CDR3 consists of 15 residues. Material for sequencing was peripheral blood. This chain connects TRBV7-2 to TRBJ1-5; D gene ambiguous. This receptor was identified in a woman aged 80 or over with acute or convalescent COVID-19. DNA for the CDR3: TGTGCCAGCAGCTTAGGCCGGGATGGCACGGGACCCCAGCATTTT. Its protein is CASSLGRDGTGPQHF.